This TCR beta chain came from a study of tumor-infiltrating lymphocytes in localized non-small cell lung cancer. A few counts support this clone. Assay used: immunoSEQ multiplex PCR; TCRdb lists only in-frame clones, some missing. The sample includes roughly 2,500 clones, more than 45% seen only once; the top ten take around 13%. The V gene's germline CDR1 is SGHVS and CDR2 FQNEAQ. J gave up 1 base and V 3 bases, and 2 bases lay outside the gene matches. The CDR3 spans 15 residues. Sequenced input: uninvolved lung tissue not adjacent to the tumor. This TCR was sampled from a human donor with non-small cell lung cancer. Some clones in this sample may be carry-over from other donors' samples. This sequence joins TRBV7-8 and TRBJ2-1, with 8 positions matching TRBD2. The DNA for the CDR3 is TGTGCCAGCAGCTTTCCTAGCGGGTCCTACAATGAGCAGTTCTTC. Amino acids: CASSFPSGSYNEQFF.